These T cell receptor beta chains were read from a single sample in a study of cytomegalovirus exposure and HLA in healthy donors. Repertoires were generated with immunoSEQ multiplex PCR, while TCRdb's copy carries only in-frame clones and drops some. Of about 120,000 clones listed, approximately 90% were seen once; the top ten hold under 6.5%. The sample comprised PBMCs. Every receptor here comes from a woman between 18 and 29 years old in good health and CMV-seropositive. Each CDR3 is given with its conserved first and last residue. A D gene is named only where the DNA matches it firmly. The listing skips clone size in some rows; elsewhere it reads once, few, many or a size class.

d_call cdr3_length j_call clone_size v_call cdr3_nt cdr3_aa
. 14 TRBJ1-4 . TRBV6-6 TGTGCCAGCAGTCTCGGGGGAGGTGGTGAAAAACTGTTTTTT CASSLGGGGEKLFF
TRBD2 16 TRBJ2-3 . TRBV19 TGTGCCAGTAGTGCCCGACTAGCGGGGGGGTTAGATACGCAGTATTTT CASSARLAGGLDTQYF
TRBD2 19 TRBJ2-2 . TRBV7-9 TGTGCCAGCAGCTTATACGTCATGGCCGGGCGGGAGTCCACCGGGGAGCTGTTTTTT CASSLYVMAGRESTGELFF
. 15 TRBJ1-1 . TRBV7-6 TGTGCCAGCAGCTTACTTCAGGGGAGGAACACTGAAGCTTTCTTT CASSLLQGRNTEAFF
. 16 TRBJ1-4 . TRBV9 TGTGCCAGCAGCTCAGGACAAGTTGCAACTAATGAAAAACTGTTTTTT CASSSGQVATNEKLFF
TRBD1 14 TRBJ2-7 . TRBV6-5 TGTGCCAGCAGCTACAGGGGATATATAGATGAGCAGTACTTC CASSYRGYIDEQYF
TRBD1 14 TRBJ2-7 . TRBV10-3 TGTGCCATCAGTGACCAGGACAGGGGAGTCGAGCAGTACTTC CAISDQDRGVEQYF
TRBD2 15 TRBJ2-3 . TRBV5-1 TGCGCCAGCAAAATACTAGCGGGGGGCACAGATACGCAGTATTTT CASKILAGGTDTQYF
TRBD1 14 TRBJ2-5 few TRBV2 TGTGCCAGCAGTGGCAGGGGGTCCCAAGAGACCCAGTACTTC CASSGRGSQETQYF
TRBD1 16 TRBJ1-2 . TRBV7-9 TGTGCCAGCAGCTTAAGGCCGGGACAGGGTAACTATGGCTACACCTTC CASSLRPGQGNYGYTF
TRBD2 16 TRBJ2-1 . TRBV9 TGTGCCAGCAGCGCCCGACTAGCGGGGGGAAACAATGAGCAGTTCTTC CASSARLAGGNNEQFF
. 13 TRBJ1-2 . TRBV18 TGTGCCAGCTCCCTGGACAGTAACTATGGCTACACCTTC CASSLDSNYGYTF
. 14 TRBJ2-7 . TRBV9 TGTGCCAGCAGCGTAGGTGGACAAGGCTACGAGCAGTACTTC CASSVGGQGYEQYF
. 14 TRBJ1-6 few TRBV6-5 TGTGCCAGCAGTTACTCGACAACCAGTTCACCCCTCCACTTT CASSYSTTSSPLHF
TRBD2 14 TRBJ2-3 . TRBV9 TGTGCCAGCAGCGTTAGCGGGAGCACAGATACGCAGTATTTT CASSVSGSTDTQYF
TRBD2 14 TRBJ2-5 . TRBV5-4 TGTGCCAGCAGCTTAGCTAGCGGGAGGGAGACCCAGTACTTC CASSLASGRETQYF
. 13 TRBJ1-1 . TRBV10-1 TGCGCCAGCACTACTCGGGAGAACACTGAAGCTTTCTTT CASTTRENTEAFF
. 18 TRBJ1-2 . TRBV19 TGTGCCAGTAGTATTGGGCGTGGGGCGCTGAGATGGAACTATGGCTACACCTTC CASSIGRGALRWNYGYTF
. 18 TRBJ1-1 . TRBV18 TGTGCCAGCTCACCACCGGCTTTGGCAGGGTCGAGGAACACTGAAGCTTTCTTT CASSPPALAGSRNTEAFF
. 16 TRBJ1-2 . TRBV15 TGTGCCACCAGCAGAGATCTTGGCGGCTACGGTCATGGCTACACCTTC CATSRDLGGYGHGYTF
. 15 TRBJ2-7 . TRBV14 TGTGCCAGCAGCCAGGGCCCTTACGCGCCCTACGAGCAGTACTTC CASSQGPYAPYEQYF
TRBD2 16 TRBJ2-3 . TRBV9 TGTGCCAGCAGCGCAGCAACTAGCGGGGGGGCAGATACGCAGTATTTT CASSAATSGGADTQYF
TRBD1 16 TRBJ2-7 . TRBV6-1 TGTGCCAGCAGTGAATATAAGACAGGGGGCCAGTACGAGCAGTACTTC CASSEYKTGGQYEQYF
. 14 TRBJ2-5 . TRBV5-1 TGCGCCAGCAGCTTGGGGGGCACCAAAGAGACCCAGTACTTC CASSLGGTKETQYF
. 15 TRBJ2-1 once TRBV5-1 TGCGCCAGCAGCTTGGGGGGCGTCTCCTACAATGAGCAGTTCTTC CASSLGGVSYNEQFF
. 15 TRBJ1-2 . TRBV4-1 TGCGCCAGCAGCCAAGAACCGGCAGGAAGCTATGGCTACACCTTC CASSQEPAGSYGYTF
. 14 TRBJ1-2 . TRBV9 TGTGCCAGCAGCGTAACCCCTGAGGGAACGGGCTACACCTTC CASSVTPEGTGYTF
. 12 TRBJ2-2 once TRBV9 TGTGCCAGCAGCGTAACAAGCGGGGAGCTGTTTTTT CASSVTSGELFF
TRBD2 17 TRBJ2-1 . TRBV4-1 TGCGCCAGCAGCCCATTTCTAGCGGGAGATTTCCCAAATGAGCAGTTCTTC CASSPFLAGDFPNEQFF
TRBD1 16 TRBJ1-4 . TRBV4-1 TGCGCCAGCAGCCAGAGGGGACAGGGAGGGGGCTACGAACTGTTTTTT CASSQRGQGGGYELFF
TRBD1 16 TRBJ1-3 . TRBV5-5 TGTGCCAGCAGCTTGGACGGGACAGCGGACTGGAACACCATATATTTT CASSLDGTADWNTIYF
. 14 TRBJ2-3 . TRBV7-3 TGTGCCAGCAGCCGACGGGGGATACTAGATACGCAGTATTTT CASSRRGILDTQYF
. 12 TRBJ2-7 . TRBV28 TGTGCCAGCAGTTTGGAGCCTTACGAGCAGTACTTC CASSLEPYEQYF
. 15 TRBJ2-7 few TRBV7-8 TGTGCCAGCAGCCACAAAACAGGACCCTCCTACGAGCAGTACTTC CASSHKTGPSYEQYF
TRBD1 12 TRBJ1-1 . TRBV7-7 TGTGCTAGCACATTAGGGACAGGAGAAGCTTTCTTT CASTLGTGEAFF
TRBD1 14 TRBJ1-1 . TRBV6-1 TGTGCCAGCAATACGGACAGGGCGAACACTGAAGCTTTCTTT CASNTDRANTEAFF
. 15 TRBJ1-6 once TRBV6-1 TGTGCCAGCAGGCCAGAGGTGCACAGGGTCTCACCCCTCCACTTT CASRPEVHRVSPLHF
TRBD1 14 TRBJ1-2 . TRBV28 TGTGCCAGCAGGGATCCGGGACAGCCTGGGGGCTACACCTTC CASRDPGQPGGYTF
. 13 TRBJ1-1 few TRBV27 TGTGCCAGCAGTTTGCGGATAAACACTGAAGCTTTCTTT CASSLRINTEAFF
. 15 TRBJ1-3 . TRBV7-9 TGTGCCAGCAGCTCCGGACGGGGCTCTGGAAACACCATATATTTT CASSSGRGSGNTIYF
. 14 TRBJ1-5 . TRBV7-9 TGTGCCAGCAGCTTGGGCAGGGCTAATCAGCCCCAGCATTTT CASSLGRANQPQHF
. 15 TRBJ1-2 . TRBV6-5 TGTGCCAGCAGTTACTCGCCAGGCAACTACTATGGCTACACCTTC CASSYSPGNYYGYTF
TRBD1 14 TRBJ2-7 . TRBV5-1 TGCGCCAGCAGCTTTGCGACAGGGATCTACGAGCAGTACTTC CASSFATGIYEQYF
. 13 TRBJ2-7 . TRBV9 TGTGCCAGCAGCGTAGGAGGCCAGACCGAGCAGTACTTC CASSVGGQTEQYF